This T cell receptor beta chain was documented in a study of blood T cell repertoires in COVID-19 (dated by TCRdb to 2018 to 2021). A note on the overall study: Samples from collaborators originated in the United States, Italy and Spain and spanned both the acute and convalescent phases of COVID-19. The dataset comprised deeply sampled blood TCRbeta repertoires from subjects exposed to, actively infected with, or recovered from COVID-19. Where available, HLA class I and class II types were obtained from metadata supplied by the sample provider rather than from assay-based typing. The samples were drawn from the first 160 participants of the ongoing ImmuneRACE study and from over 950 subjects provided by 6 global collaborators. The prospective study material was composed of cDNA or gDNA derived from T cells, B-cell-depleted T cells, or PBMCs. A freely available public database, intended as a resource for researchers studying the immune response to SARS-CoV-2, is where the repertoires were released. Sample metadata almost always included a de-identified subject ID, COVID-19 status, age in years and sex.

In Seattle, one collaborating source enrolled patients while the infection was active and tracked those patients longitudinally over the course of disease. The collaborating institutions used their own protocols to collect whole blood in K2EDTA tubes. For TCRbeta analysis, collaborators shipped samples in one of three forms: frozen whole blood, isolated PBMCs, or DNA extracted from either of those sample types. On the study overall, not on this receptor specifically: Clinical and demographic metadata were provided uncurated, with the amount varying by source and participant.

From the germline V gene, CDR1 is ENHRY and CDR2 is SYGVKD. From V the trimming removes 2 bases and from J it removes 3 bases, while the gene matches leave 7 bases of the junction unaccounted for. The CDR3, from cysteine to phenylalanine, totals 15 residues. CDR3 DNA only is kept here, 45 bases in frame from base 1. TCRbeta CDR3 regions were amplified from genomic DNA using the immunoSEQ Assay, a bias-controlled multiplex PCR. In the paper's pipeline: Within the assay, amplification of reference gene primers was used to estimate how many nucleated cells each sample contained. Sequence reads were collapsed and filtered to measure the absolute abundance of every unique TCRbeta CDR3 rearrangement. For each sample, productive Simpson clonality was calculated as the square root of Simpson's diversity index over productive rearrangements. What TCRdb holds here is the immuneACCESS table cut down to in-frame rearrangements. Part of the clones is not present; checked against another copy, under half of the missing clones reflect an unresolved V gene, and the others are unexplained. V and J calls plus clone size are reproduced from that table; the DNA served to infer D and trimming. This sample holds 210,000 or so clones; approximately 86% were observed only once. The ten largest clones capture roughly 1.2% of the sample.

Concerning this clone itself: Its antigen remains undetermined. The record has no base qualities; no much larger clone is one base away.

Material: peripheral blood. The clonotype was recovered from a woman in her twenties or thirties with COVID-19, enrolled during active disease. This sequence uses TRBV10-3 and TRBJ2-7, and 7 junctional nucleotides match TRBD2. The CDR3 region reads CAISETPSGNYEQYF. The nucleotides are TGTGCCATCAGTGAGACGCCTAGCGGCAACTACGAGCAGTACTTC.